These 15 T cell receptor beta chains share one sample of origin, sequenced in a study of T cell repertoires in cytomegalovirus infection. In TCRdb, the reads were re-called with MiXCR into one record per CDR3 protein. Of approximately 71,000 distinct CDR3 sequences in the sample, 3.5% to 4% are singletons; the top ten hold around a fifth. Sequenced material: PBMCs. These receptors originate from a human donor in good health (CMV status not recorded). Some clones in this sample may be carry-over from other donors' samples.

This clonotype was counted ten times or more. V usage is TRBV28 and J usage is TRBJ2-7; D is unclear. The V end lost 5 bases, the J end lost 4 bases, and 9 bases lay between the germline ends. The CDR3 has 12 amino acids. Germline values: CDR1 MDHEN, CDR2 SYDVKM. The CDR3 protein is CASSRDLYEQYF. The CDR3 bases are TGTGCCAGCAGTAGGGATCTTTACGAGCAGTACTTC.

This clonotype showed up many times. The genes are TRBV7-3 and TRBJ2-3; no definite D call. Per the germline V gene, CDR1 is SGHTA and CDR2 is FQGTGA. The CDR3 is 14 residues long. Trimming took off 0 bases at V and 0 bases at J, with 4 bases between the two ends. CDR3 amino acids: CASSLTGSTDTQYF. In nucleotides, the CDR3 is TGTGCCAGCAGCTTAACAGGCAGCACAGATACGCAGTATTTT.

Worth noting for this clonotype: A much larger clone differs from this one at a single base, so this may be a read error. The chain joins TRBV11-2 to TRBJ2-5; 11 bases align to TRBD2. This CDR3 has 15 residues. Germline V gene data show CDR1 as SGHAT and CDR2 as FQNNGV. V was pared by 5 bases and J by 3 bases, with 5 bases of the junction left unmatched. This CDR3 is CASSRRGLAEETQYF. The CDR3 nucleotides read TGTGCCAGCAGCCGACGGGGACTAGCGGAAGAGACCCAGTACTTC.

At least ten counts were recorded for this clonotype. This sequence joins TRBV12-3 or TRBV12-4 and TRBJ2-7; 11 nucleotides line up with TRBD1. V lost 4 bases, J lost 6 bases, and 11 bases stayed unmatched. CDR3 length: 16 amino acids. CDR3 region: CASSSAFRDRGGEQYF. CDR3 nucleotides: TGTGCCAGCAGTTCAGCCTTCCGGGACAGGGGGGGCGAGCAGTACTTC.

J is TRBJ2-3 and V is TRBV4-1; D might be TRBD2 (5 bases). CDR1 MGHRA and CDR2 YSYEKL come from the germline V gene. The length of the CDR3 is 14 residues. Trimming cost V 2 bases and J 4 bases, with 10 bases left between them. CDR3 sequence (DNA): TGCGCCAGCAGCCAAACTAGGTTCTCAGATACGCAGTATTTT. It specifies CASSQTRFSDTQYF.

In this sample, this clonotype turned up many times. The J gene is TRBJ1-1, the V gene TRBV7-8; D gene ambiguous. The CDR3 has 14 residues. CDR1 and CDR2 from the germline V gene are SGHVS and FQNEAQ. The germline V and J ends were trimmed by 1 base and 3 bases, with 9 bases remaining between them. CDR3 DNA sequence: TGTGCCAGCAGCTTAGGTCCGGGAGACACTGAAGCTTTCTTT. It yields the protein CASSLGPGDTEAFF.

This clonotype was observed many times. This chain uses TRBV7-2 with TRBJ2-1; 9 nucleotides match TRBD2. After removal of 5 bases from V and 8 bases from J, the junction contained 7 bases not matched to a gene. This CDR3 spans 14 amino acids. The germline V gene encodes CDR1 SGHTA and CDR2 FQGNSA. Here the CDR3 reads CASSLLRTSDEQFF. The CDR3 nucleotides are TGTGCCAGCAGCCTGCTGCGGACTAGCGATGAGCAGTTCTTC. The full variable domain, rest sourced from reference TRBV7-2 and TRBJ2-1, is GAGVSQSPSNKVTEKGKDVELRCDPISGHTALYWYRQSLGQGLEFLIYFQGNSAPDKSGLPSDRFSAERTGGSVSTLTIQRTQQEDSAVYLCASSLLRTSDEQFFGPGTRLTVL.

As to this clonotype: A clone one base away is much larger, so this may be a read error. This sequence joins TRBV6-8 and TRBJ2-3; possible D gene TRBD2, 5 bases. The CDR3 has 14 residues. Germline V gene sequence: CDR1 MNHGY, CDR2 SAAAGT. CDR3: CACSFSSIEDTQYF. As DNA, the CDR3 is TGTGCCTGCAGTTTTTCTAGCATAGAAGATACGCAGTATTTT.

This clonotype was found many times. The chain's CDR3 is CASSPQGDGELFF. The CDR3 nucleotides read TGTGCCAGCAGCCCACAGGGCGACGGGGAGCTGTTTTTT. The chain couples TRBV7-3 to TRBJ2-2; the D gene is possibly TRBD1 (6 bases). CDR3 length equals 13 residues. Trimming pared 5 bases from V and 7 bases from J, leaving 11 bases between. Looked up from germline, CDR1 is SGHTA and CDR2 is FQGTGA. Based on the CDR3 plus reference TRBV7-3 and TRBJ2-2, the full variable domain is GAGVSQTPSNKVTEKGKYVELRCDPISGHTALYWYRQSLGQGPEFLIYFQGTGAADDSGLPNDRFFAVRPEGSVSTLKIQRTERGDSAVYLCASSPQGDGELFFGEGSRLTVL.

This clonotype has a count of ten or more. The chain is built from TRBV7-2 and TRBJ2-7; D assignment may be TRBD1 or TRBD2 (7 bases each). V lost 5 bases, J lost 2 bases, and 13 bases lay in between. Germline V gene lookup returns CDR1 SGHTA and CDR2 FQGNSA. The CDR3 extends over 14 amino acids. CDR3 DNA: TGTGCCAGCAGCCCAGGGGGGGGGCCCTACGAGCAGTACTTC. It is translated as CASSPGGGPYEQYF. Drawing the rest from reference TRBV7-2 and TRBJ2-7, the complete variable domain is GAGVSQSPSNKVTEKGKDVELRCDPISGHTALYWYRQSLGQGLEFLIYFQGNSAPDKSGLPSDRFSAERTGGSVSTLTIQRTQQEDSAVYLCASSPGGGPYEQYFGPGTRLTVT.

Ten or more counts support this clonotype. CDR3 coding DNA: TGTGCCAGCAGCTTAGGGGCGGGTTGGCCCTACGAGCAGTACTTC. Its protein is CASSLGAGWPYEQYF. The rearrangement links TRBV7-8 to TRBJ2-7; D is possibly TRBD2 (5 bases). With 1 base removed from V and 2 bases from J, the gap between germline ends came to 12 bases. The CDR3 has 15 amino acids. Germline-derived CDR1 and CDR2 are SGHVS and FQNEAQ.

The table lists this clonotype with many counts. Written as DNA, the CDR3 is TGTGCCAGCAGCCAAGACAGGAAATCTAACTATGGCTACACCTTC. Its translation is CASSQDRKSNYGYTF. The gene calls are TRBV11-2 and TRBJ1-2, with a possible D match to TRBD1 (6 bases). Germline V CDR1 and CDR2: SGHAT, FQNNGV. There are 15 residues in the CDR3. The V and J ends lost 5 bases and 0 bases respectively, with 13 bases between them.

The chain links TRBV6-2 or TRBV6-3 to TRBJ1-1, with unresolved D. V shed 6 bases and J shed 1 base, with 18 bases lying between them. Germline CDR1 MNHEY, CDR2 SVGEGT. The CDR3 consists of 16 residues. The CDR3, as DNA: TGTGCCAGCAGCCAAGACATGACTGACTGGAACACTGAAGCTTTCTTT. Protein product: CASSQDMTDWNTEAFF.

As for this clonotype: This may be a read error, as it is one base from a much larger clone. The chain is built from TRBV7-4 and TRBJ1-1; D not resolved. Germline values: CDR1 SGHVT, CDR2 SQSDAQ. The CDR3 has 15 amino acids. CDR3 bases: TGTACCAGCAGCTTCGGGCAGGCCATGAACACTGAAGCTTTCTTT. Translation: CTSSFGQAMNTEAFF.

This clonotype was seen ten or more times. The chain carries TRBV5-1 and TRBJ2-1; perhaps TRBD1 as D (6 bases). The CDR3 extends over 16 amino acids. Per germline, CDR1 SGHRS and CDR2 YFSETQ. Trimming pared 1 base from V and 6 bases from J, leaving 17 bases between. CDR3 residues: CASSLLGWGPSNEQFF. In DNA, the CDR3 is TGCGCCAGCAGCTTGTTGGGCTGGGGGCCGAGCAATGAGCAGTTCTTC.